A single sample gave rise to the 29 T cell receptor beta chains below, sequenced in a study of breast tumors, draining lymph nodes, adjacent tissues. MiXCR, applied by TCRdb to the multiplex PCR reads, yields one record per CDR3 protein. Of over 250,000 distinct CDR3 sequences in the sample, 30% were seen once. Breast cancer patients provided tissue from their axillary draining lymph nodes. The sequencing input was axillary lymph node tissue. The receptors were sampled from a female donor with breast cancer. Some clones in this sample may be carry-over from other donors' samples.

This clonotype occurred many times. The chain carries TRBV6-7 and TRBJ2-7; D not certain. TRBV6-7 is an open reading frame whose function is uncertain. V lost 6 bases, J lost 0 bases, and 12 bases lay in between. CDR3 length: 14 amino acids. The CDR3 sequence: CASRRHATSYEQYF. The CDR3 DNA is TGTGCCAGCAGGAGACACGCGACCTCCTACGAGCAGTACTTC.

This clonotype was counted at least ten times. Relative to the germline gene, one junction end is altered; a read error may explain this. The CDR3 loop reads CASSLAGGDYGYTF. CDR3 sequence (DNA): TGTGCCAGCAGCTTAGCGGGAGGTGACTATGGCTACACCTTC. This rearrangement joins TRBV5-1 to TRBJ1-2; D uncertain. The CDR3 runs 14 residues. Germline V gene sequence: CDR1 SGHRS, CDR2 YFSETQ.

This clonotype was observed at least ten times. The chain employs TRBV4-2 and TRBJ1-4; D is undetermined. Trimming removed 8 bases at V and 7 bases at J, with 14 bases between. This CDR3 has 13 amino acids. Germline-derived CDR1 and CDR2 are LGHNA and YNFKEQ. This CDR3 is CASARPGGEKLFF. DNA of the CDR3: TGTGCCAGCGCTCGCCCTGGTGGTGAAAAACTGTTTTTT.

Ten or more counts support this clonotype. The gene calls are TRBV5-1 and TRBJ2-5; 10 bases are shared with TRBD1. The CDR3 is 14 amino acids. Germline-derived CDR1 and CDR2 are SGHRS and YFSETQ. V was clipped by 5 bases and J by 2 bases; unmatched bases: 3. The DNA of the CDR3 is TGCGCCAGCAGGGGGACAGGGGCTCAAGAGACCCAGTACTTC. It specifies CASRGTGAQETQYF.

This chain links TRBV29-1 with TRBJ2-3; 9 bases align to TRBD1. CDR3 length equals 15 residues. CDR1 is SQVTM, CDR2 ANQGSEA, per germline. J lost 3 bases, V lost 7 bases, and 11 bases had no gene match. The CDR3 coding sequence is TGCAGCGCTGGGACAGGGACCCTACTTACAGATACGCAGTATTTT. Amino acids: CSAGTGTLLTDTQYF.

Turning to this clonotype: The DNA is omitted, as the CDR3 cannot be located on it reliably, and the CDR3 follows TCRdb's listing. The chain has TRBV20-1 and TRBJ2-2. The CDR3 has 18 residues if both end residues are counted. CDR1 is DFQATT, CDR2 SNEGSKA, per germline (reference sequence). The CDR3 reads CSARDLGNYEQYFGELFF.

This clonotype was detected many times. The chain's CDR3 is CASSQQGILTDTQYF. The CDR3, as DNA: TGTGCCAGCAGCCAACAGGGAATCCTCACAGATACGCAGTATTTT. The chain is built from TRBV11-1 and TRBJ2-3; the D gene is possibly TRBD1 (6 bases). The ends were cut back, 5 bases at V and 2 bases at J, with 14 bases in the middle. The CDR3 consists of 15 residues. The V gene's germline CDR1 is SGHAT and CDR2 FQDESV (reference sequence).

This clonotype was observed a handful of times. The chain has TRBV28 and TRBJ2-7, with a possible D match to TRBD1 (5 bases). CDR1 MDHEN and CDR2 SYDVKM come from the germline V gene. V was shortened by 3 bases and J by 6 bases, with 15 bases between the two germline ends. The CDR3 is 14 amino acids. This chain's CDR3 is CASSFSRAQGEQYF. CDR3 sequence (DNA): TGTGCCAGCAGTTTCAGCAGGGCCCAAGGCGAGCAGTACTTC.

The chain carries TRBV7-9 and TRBJ2-7, with TRBD2 as a possible D gene (5 bases). The length of the CDR3 is 12 residues. With 4 bases removed from V and 6 bases from J, the gap between germline ends came to 10 bases. CDR1 and CDR2 from the germline V gene are SEHNR and FQNEAQ (reference sequence). The DNA for the CDR3 is TGTGCCAGCAGCTCGGACTCCCGCGAGCAGTACTTC. Translation: CASSSDSREQYF.

This clonotype was seen ten or more times. This sequence joins TRBV6-4 and TRBJ2-7, with TRBD2 identical over 7 bases. This CDR3 contains 14 residues. The trim removed 7 bases at V and 6 bases at J, leaving 12 bases unmatched. The germline gives CDR1 MRHNA, CDR2 SNTAGT. For the CDR3, the DNA is TGTGCCAGCAACCTGGGGGAGGGTACTGGCGAGCAGTACTTC. This codes for CASNLGEGTGEQYF.

The chain recombines TRBV10-1 with TRBJ1-1; TRBD1 aligns across 7 bases. Germline V gene lookup returns CDR1 WNHNN and CDR2 SYGVQD (reference sequence). The CDR3 length is 15 residues. Unmatched junction bases numbered 6, after V lost 0 bases and J lost 5 bases. The CDR3 DNA reads TGCGCCAGCAGTGAGTCCCTACAGGGGAGGACTGAAGCTTTCTTT. As protein: CASSESLQGRTEAFF.

As to this clonotype: The conserved phenylalanine or tryptophan normally closing the CDR3 is absent here, so this likely arose from a read error. The chain combines TRBV5-1 with TRBJ2-3; a weak D match, TRBD2 (5 bases). Germline loops: CDR1 SGHRS, CDR2 YFSETQ. The CDR3 runs 16 residues. The CDR3 is CASSFFERYSTDTQYY. In nucleotides, the CDR3 is TGCGCCAGCAGCTTTTTTGAGCGGTATAGCACAGACACGCAGTATTAT.

This clonotype was recorded at least ten times. The chain is built from TRBV12-3 or TRBV12-4 and TRBJ1-2; D may be TRBD1 (6 bases). V was cut by 5 bases and J by 8 bases, with 18 bases left in between. CDR3 size: 14 residues. The CDR3 DNA follows: TGTGCCAGCAGTATGACAGGCCTCCCTGGGGGCTACACCTTC. Protein sequence: CASSMTGLPGGYTF.

In the case of this clonotype: With a much larger clone just one base away, this may be a read error. The rearrangement links TRBV5-4 to TRBJ1-3; D might be TRBD1 (5 bases). The germline gives CDR1 SGHNT, CDR2 YYREEE (reference sequence). The CDR3 is 14 amino acids. The V and J ends lost 4 bases and 4 bases respectively, with 12 bases between them. CDR3 sequence (DNA): TGTGCCAGCAGCGGGAGGGACGCCGGAAACACCATATATTTT. Translated, it gives CASSGRDAGNTIYF.

The chain couples TRBV5-5 to TRBJ1-3; D not certain. Trimming removed 3 bases at V and 5 bases at J, with 15 bases between. CDR3 length equals 15 residues. CDR1 and CDR2 from the germline V gene are SGHKS and YYEKEE (reference sequence). The CDR3 sequence is CASSWWGVGRNTIYF. CDR3 DNA: TGTGCCAGCAGCTGGTGGGGAGTGGGTAGAAACACCATATATTTT.

This clonotype was seen a single time. The CDR3 carries no conserved terminal phenylalanine or tryptophan, so it likely arises from a read error. The CDR3 region is CASSSSGGSDGYTL. The CDR3 nucleotides read TGTGCCAGCTCATCCTCTGGGGGAAGCGACGGCTACACCCTC. The chain links TRBV18 to TRBJ1-2; D is perhaps TRBD1 (5 bases). The CDR3 contains 14 residues. Germline values: CDR1 KGHSH, CDR2 LQKENI. Trimming pared 5 bases from V and 8 bases from J, leaving 18 bases between.

This clonotype appeared many times. This sequence joins TRBV2 and TRBJ2-1, with 8 bases aligning to TRBD2. Germline lookup yields CDR1 SNHLY and CDR2 FYNNEI. The J segment lost 10 bases and the V segment lost 8 bases, leaving 13 bases of the junction unmatched. The CDR3 sequence is 14 residues long. Here the CDR3 reads CASPSSGYLREQFF. CDR3 nucleotides: TGTGCCAGCCCGTCTAGCGGGTACCTCAGGGAGCAGTTCTTC.

Concerning this clonotype: A much larger clone differs by one base, so this may be a read error. V gene TRBV20-1 combines with J gene TRBJ1-5; 7 bases fit TRBD1. Germline CDR1 reads DFQATT; CDR2 reads SNEGSKA (reference sequence). This CDR3 comprises 16 residues. The V segment lost 0 bases and the J segment 5 bases; nucleotides outside the gene matches: 10. CDR3 region: CSARDPLDRAHQPQHF. CDR3 DNA sequence: TGCAGTGCTAGAGATCCATTAGACAGGGCTCATCAGCCCCAGCATTTT.

Notes on this clonotype: Since no conserved phenylalanine or tryptophan closes the CDR3, a read error is the likely cause. The chain has TRBV20-1 and TRBJ2-2; 10 bases are shared with TRBD2. The J segment lost 0 bases and the V segment lost 6 bases, leaving 16 bases of the junction unmatched. CDR3 length: 19 amino acids. The germline CDR1 and CDR2 sequences are DFQATT and SNEGSKA (reference sequence). Here the CDR3 reads CSATMPGPAGGPNTGELFL. The CDR3 DNA is TGCAGTGCAACCATGCCCGGACCAGCGGGAGGGCCGAACACCGGGGAGCTGTTTCTT.

This clonotype was recorded many times. The chain has TRBV6-1 and TRBJ2-1; 7 bases are a match to TRBD1. CDR3 size: 14 residues. V shed 0 bases, J shed 5 bases, and the junction held 1 base outside the gene matches. Germline V lookup: CDR1 MNHNS, CDR2 SASEGT. The CDR3 nucleotides read TGTGCCAGCAGTGAAGCTGGACAGGACAATGAGCAGTTCTTC. Protein: CASSEAGQDNEQFF.

This clonotype came up many times. The chain employs TRBV14 and TRBJ2-3; tentative D call: TRBD2 (6 bases). V dropped 5 bases and J dropped 3 bases, with 21 bases sitting between them. The germline gives CDR1 SGHDN, CDR2 FVKESK. The CDR3 loop spans 17 amino acids. The CDR3 region is CASSTLASGTPTDTQYF. CDR3 nucleotides: TGTGCCAGCAGCACGCTCGCTTCCGGGACTCCAACAGATACGCAGTATTTT.

Comments on this clonotype: This may be a read error, as it is one base from a much larger clone. The rearrangement links TRBV20-1 to TRBJ2-7; TRBD2 agrees at 7 bases. V gave up 0 bases and J gave up 9 bases; unmatched junction bases: 8. CDR1 and CDR2 (germline): DFQATT, SNEGSKA (reference sequence). The CDR3 contains 13 residues. CDR3 in DNA: TGCAGTGCTAGAGATCGGACTAGGGACGCGCAGTACTTC. Encoded protein: CSARDRTRDAQYF.

This clonotype was seen at least ten times. The chain couples TRBV12-3 or TRBV12-4 to TRBJ2-7, with 8 bases that match TRBD2. J gave up 5 bases and V 5 bases, and 8 bases lay outside the gene matches. The CDR3 runs 14 residues. CDR3 region: CASSASGTRDEQYF. For the CDR3, the DNA is TGTGCCAGCAGTGCCTCCGGGACTAGGGACGAGCAGTACTTC.

This clonotype has ten or more counts. J is TRBJ1-2 and V is TRBV6-6; D is ambiguous. Trimming pared 4 bases from V and 0 bases from J, leaving 12 bases between. The CDR3 is made up of 15 amino acids. CDR1 and CDR2 from the germline V gene are MNHNY and SVGAGI (reference sequence). The CDR3 coding sequence is TGTGCCAGCAGTTCTTGGGTACCACCTAACTATGGCTACACCTTC. It encodes CASSSWVPPNYGYTF.

This clonotype was counted at least ten times. The chain has TRBV19 and TRBJ2-6; D remains unclear. In germline, CDR1 is LNHDA, CDR2 SQIVND (reference sequence). The CDR3 is 15 residues long. V gave up 6 bases and J gave up 2 bases, with 11 bases separating them. CDR3 sequence reads: CASRIQAPGANVLTF. CDR3 nucleotides: TGTGCCAGTAGAATCCAGGCGCCTGGGGCCAACGTCCTGACTTTC.

A note on this clonotype: A clone one base away is much larger, so this may be a read error. This chain uses TRBV5-8 with TRBJ2-7, with a possible D match to TRBD2 (6 bases). The CDR3 loop spans 14 amino acids. Germline V CDR1 and CDR2: SGHTS, YDEGEE. CDR3 sequence (DNA): TGCACCAGCAGCTTGGAAAGGAGGGGATCCGAGCAGTACTTC. This sequence encodes CTSSLERRGSEQYF.

This clonotype was recorded many times. The chain combines TRBV20-1 with TRBJ2-7; tentatively, D is TRBD1 (6 bases). This CDR3 is 16 amino acids long. With 0 bases removed from V and 2 bases from J, the gap between germline ends came to 17 bases. Germline V lookup: CDR1 DFQATT, CDR2 SNEGSKA (reference sequence). The CDR3 region has the DNA TGCAGTGCTAGAGATCGTGCGAGAGGGGGTCCCTACGAGCAGTACTTC. This gives the protein CSARDRARGGPYEQYF.

This clonotype was recorded at least ten times. V usage is TRBV5-6 and J usage is TRBJ2-5, with TRBD2 identical over 7 bases. V lost 0 bases to trimming and J lost 5 bases; unmatched junction nucleotides: 7. The CDR3 is 15 residues long. Germline assignment: CDR1 SGHDT and CDR2 YYEEEE. The CDR3 nucleotides read TGTGCCAGCAGCTTGGATAGGCCAGCGGGGGAGACCCAGTACTTC. Translated: CASSLDRPAGETQYF.

This sequence joins TRBV7-9 and TRBJ1-6; weak D call: TRBD1 (5 bases). V lost 5 bases, J lost 9 bases, and 8 bases lay in between. Germline V gives CDR1 SEHNR, CDR2 FQNEAQ (reference sequence). The CDR3 has 12 residues. The CDR3 loop reads CASSPQGSPLHF. In DNA form, the CDR3 reads TGTGCCAGCAGCCCCCAGGGTTCACCCCTCCACTTT.